Below, one T cell receptor (beta chain) is given with its context. The antigen is undetermined. This entry is derived from a study of T cells in women clearing cervical HPV infection. Findings of the study overall: Richness plus V gene abundances separated cases from controls with AUC less than 0.9.

Using immunoSEQ multiplex PCR, the repertoire was profiled, and TCRdb retains in-frame clones only, with some absent. Its table records about 31,000 clones. The TCR originated in a woman aged 18 to 75 with a cervical HPV16 infection that either progressed to CIN3+ or cleared (not recorded which). What was sequenced was blood buffy coat.

CDR3 sequence: CAVAGYNEQFF. The sequenced part of the CDR3 DNA is TGTGCCGTAGCAGGGTACAATGAG. The V gene is TRBV6-2 or TRBV6-3, the J gene TRBJ2-1; possible D gene TRBD1, 5 bases. Read sequence stops 3 residues before the CDR3 end, and the germline J gene provides the missing end. CDR1 is MNHEY, CDR2 SVGEGT, per germline. Trimming removed 11 bases at V and 4 bases at J, with 9 bases between. The CDR3 runs 11 residues.